Listed below are T cell receptor beta chains from one sample, sequenced in a study of blood T cell repertoires in COVID-19. Using immunoSEQ multiplex PCR, the repertoire was profiled, and TCRdb retains in-frame clones only, with some absent. Of roughly 140,000 clones listed, over 75% are singletons. The sequenced sample was peripheral blood. The receptors were sampled from a man between 65 and 80 years old with acute or convalescent COVID-19. The CDR3 runs from the conserved cysteine through the conserved F or W. D genes are given only for firm matches. Size is stated for part of the rows, as once, few or many counts, or as a class when the clone is expanded.

TRBV30	-	-	TRBJ1-6	CAWGTGNSPLHF	TGTGCCTGGGGTACCGGTAATTCACCCCTCCACTTT
TRBV27	-	-	TRBJ1-4	CASSLLGGARVEKLFF	TGTGCCAGCAGTTTGCTCGGGGGGGCGCGGGTTGAAAAACTGTTTTTT
TRBV6-5	-	TRBD1	TRBJ1-1	CASRTLPSQGAEAFF	TGTGCCAGCAGGACCCTTCCCAGCCAGGGGGCTGAAGCTTTCTTT
TRBV19	-	TRBD1	TRBJ2-7	CASSASSTGVKGEQYF	TGTGCCAGTAGTGCCTCCTCAACAGGGGTGAAGGGCGAGCAGTACTTC
TRBV2	-	TRBD1	TRBJ1-6	CASAGTGNSPLHF	TGTGCCAGCGCCGGGACAGGGAATTCACCCCTCCACTTT
TRBV28	few	TRBD1	TRBJ2-4	CASRRTGADIQYF	TGTGCCAGCAGACGGACAGGCGCGGACATTCAGTACTTC
TRBV5-4	-	TRBD1	TRBJ1-2	CASSSGQGIYGYTF	TGTGCCAGCAGCTCGGGACAGGGGATATATGGCTACACCTTC
TRBV5-1	-	TRBD2	TRBJ2-2	CASSGGLAGSNTGELFF	TGCGCCAGCAGCGGGGGACTAGCGGGGTCGAACACCGGGGAGCTGTTTTTT
TRBV7-8	-	-	TRBJ1-4	CASSLVLGGATNEKLFF	TGTGCCAGCAGCTTAGTTCTGGGAGGCGCGACTAATGAAAAACTGTTTTTT
TRBV2	-	-	TRBJ1-1	CASRSAGEAFF	TGTGCCAGCAGGTCCGCAGGTGAAGCTTTCTTT
TRBV12-3/TRBV12-4	-	-	TRBJ1-1	CASRGGTEAFF	TGTGCCAGCAGGGGAGGCACTGAAGCTTTCTTT
TRBV5-1	-	TRBD2	TRBJ2-1	CASSPRAGGSNEQFF	TGCGCCAGCAGCCCGAGGGCGGGAGGTTCCAATGAGCAGTTCTTC
TRBV20-1	-	-	TRBJ2-5	CSARALETQYF	TGCAGTGCTAGAGCCTTAGAGACCCAGTACTTC
TRBV10-3	-	TRBD1	TRBJ2-5	CAISQPTGPQETQYF	TGTGCCATCAGCCAACCGACAGGGCCCCAAGAGACCCAGTACTTC
TRBV11-2	-	-	TRBJ2-7	CASSLEGPQEYF	TGTGCCAGCAGCCTCGAGGGTCCCCAGGAGTACTTC
TRBV3-1/TRBV3-2	-	TRBD1	TRBJ1-1	CASSQGQALDTEAFF	TGTGCCAGCAGCCAGGGACAGGCCTTGGACACTGAAGCTTTCTTT
TRBV18	-	-	TRBJ2-5	CASSPVEGLETQYF	TGTGCCAGCTCACCAGTGGAGGGGCTTGAGACCCAGTACTTC
TRBV2	few	TRBD2	TRBJ2-7	CASSEARTSSYEQYF	TGTGCCAGCAGTGAAGCAAGGACTAGCTCCTACGAGCAGTACTTC
TRBV3-1/TRBV3-2	-	-	TRBJ2-3	CASSQTDRATQYF	TGTGCCAGCAGCCAAACGGACAGAGCTACGCAGTATTTT
TRBV5-4	-	TRBD2	TRBJ2-7	CASSLAGLAGGEQYF	TGTGCCAGCAGCTTGGCGGGACTAGCGGGTGGCGAGCAGTACTTC
TRBV6-5	-	-	TRBJ1-1	CASRARTDSQEAFF	TGTGCCAGCAGAGCGAGGACGGACTCCCAGGAAGCTTTCTTT
TRBV19	-	TRBD1	TRBJ2-6	CASSRDSPSGANVLTF	TGTGCCAGTAGCCGGGACAGCCCCTCTGGGGCCAACGTCCTGACTTTC
TRBV28	-	TRBD1	TRBJ2-7	CASSLGAPFGDSLTYEQYF	TGTGCCAGCAGTTTAGGGGCTCCCTTCGGGGACAGCCTTACCTACGAGCAGTACTTC
TRBV30	-	TRBD2	TRBJ2-3	CAWSRFIAGDDTQYF	TGTGCCTGGAGCCGTTTTATAGCGGGAGACGATACGCAGTATTTT
TRBV9	once	TRBD2	TRBJ2-1	CASSRGGTSGNNEQFF	TGTGCCAGCAGCAGAGGGGGGACTAGCGGGAACAATGAGCAGTTCTTC
TRBV30	-	-	TRBJ1-2	CAWSVQGGYGYTF	TGTGCCTGGAGTGTGCAGGGCGGCTATGGCTACACCTTC
TRBV19	-	-	TRBJ2-1	CASSVEGAIRQFF	TGTGCCAGTAGTGTCGAAGGAGCTATCCGGCAGTTCTTC
TRBV3-1/TRBV3-2	-	-	TRBJ1-3	CASSQGQQTGNTIYF	TGTGCCAGCAGCCAAGGACAGCAGACTGGAAACACCATATATTTT
TRBV24-1	-	-	TRBJ1-4	CATSDPDGDNEKLFF	TGTGCCACCAGTGATCCGGACGGGGATAATGAAAAACTGTTTTTT
TRBV24-1	-	TRBD1	TRBJ2-3	CATGSRQGSTDTQYF	TGTGCCACCGGGAGCAGACAGGGAAGCACAGATACGCAGTATTTT
TRBV6-5	-	-	TRBJ1-3	CASSSIDRNEHF	TGTGCCAGCAGTTCCATCGACAGGAACGAACATTTT
TRBV3-1/TRBV3-2	-	-	TRBJ2-1	CASSQMLRAGPYNEQFF	TGTGCCAGCAGCCAGATGTTGAGGGCCGGGCCCTACAATGAGCAGTTCTTC
TRBV12-3/TRBV12-4	-	TRBD2	TRBJ2-1	CASSRLAVHEQFF	TGTGCCAGCAGCAGACTAGCGGTCCATGAGCAGTTCTTC
TRBV7-2	-	TRBD2	TRBJ2-1	CASTLGLAEYNEQFF	TGTGCCAGCACCTTGGGACTAGCGGAATACAATGAGCAGTTCTTC
TRBV3-1/TRBV3-2	-	TRBD2	TRBJ2-1	CASSPPRLATFRNNEQFF	TGTGCCAGCAGCCCGCCCCGACTAGCTACTTTTAGAAACAATGAGCAGTTCTTC
TRBV10-3	-	-	TRBJ2-2	CAISETGLPNTGELFF	TGTGCCATCAGTGAAACAGGGCTACCGAACACCGGGGAGCTGTTTTTT
TRBV5-1	-	TRBD1	TRBJ1-1	CASSPLEGASAEAFF	TGCGCCAGCAGCCCGTTGGAGGGGGCGAGCGCTGAAGCTTTCTTT
TRBV11-2	once	TRBD2	TRBJ2-7	CASSLVASGRVYEQYF	TGTGCCAGCAGCTTAGTGGCTAGCGGGAGGGTCTACGAGCAGTACTTC
TRBV7-2	-	-	TRBJ2-2	CASKIGGVTGELFF	TGTGCCAGCAAAATAGGGGGAGTTACCGGGGAGCTGTTTTTT
TRBV5-1	few	-	TRBJ1-3	CASSVETGRSGNTIYF	TGCGCCAGCAGCGTGGAAACAGGCCGCTCTGGAAACACCATATATTTT
TRBV10-3	-	-	TRBJ1-5	CAIRMGGNQPQHF	TGTGCCATCAGGATGGGGGGAAATCAGCCCCAGCATTTT
TRBV6-5	once	TRBD1	TRBJ2-1	CASSGQVSSYNEQFF	TGTGCCAGCAGCGGACAGGTTTCTTCCTACAATGAGCAGTTCTTC
TRBV10-1	-	-	TRBJ2-3	CASSGGSFTDTQYF	TGCGCCAGCAGTGGCGGCAGCTTCACAGATACGCAGTATTTT
TRBV6-5	-	-	TRBJ1-5	CASSIDTSNQPQHF	TGTGCCAGCAGTATTGACACAAGCAATCAGCCCCAGCATTTT
TRBV7-9	once	-	TRBJ2-5	CASRQFDVETQYF	TGTGCCAGCAGACAGTTCGACGTGGAGACCCAGTACTTC
TRBV7-2	-	TRBD2	TRBJ2-3	CASSLLAGVADTQYF	TGTGCCAGCAGCCTACTAGCGGGAGTGGCAGATACGCAGTATTTT
TRBV11-2	-	TRBD2	TRBJ2-1	CASSFRTSIGSYNEQFF	TGTGCCAGCAGCTTTCGGACTAGCATCGGCTCCTACAATGAGCAGTTCTTC
TRBV5-1	-	-	TRBJ2-4	CASSLVQGKVAKNIQYF	TGCGCCAGCAGCTTGGTTCAGGGAAAAGTAGCCAAAAACATTCAGTACTTC